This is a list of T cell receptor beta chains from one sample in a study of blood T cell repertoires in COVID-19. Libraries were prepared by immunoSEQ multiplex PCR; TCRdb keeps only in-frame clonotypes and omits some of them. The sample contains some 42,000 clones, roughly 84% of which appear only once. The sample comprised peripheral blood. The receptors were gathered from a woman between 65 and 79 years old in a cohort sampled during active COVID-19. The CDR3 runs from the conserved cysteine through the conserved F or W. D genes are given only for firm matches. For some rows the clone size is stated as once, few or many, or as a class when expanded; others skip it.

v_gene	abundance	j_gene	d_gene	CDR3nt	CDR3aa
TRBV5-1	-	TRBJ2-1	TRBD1	TGCGCCAGCAGCTTGCGGTCGGGACAGGGTTACAATGAGCAGTTCTTC	CASSLRSGQGYNEQFF
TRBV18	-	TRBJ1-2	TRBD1	TGTGCCAGCTCACCAGCGGGACAGGGGGCAAGCGGCTACACCTTC	CASSPAGQGASGYTF
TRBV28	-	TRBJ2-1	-	TGTGCCAGCAGTTTCTCCGGGGTACTGGGCTATGAGCAGTTCTTC	CASSFSGVLGYEQFF
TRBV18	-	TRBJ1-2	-	TGTGCCAGCTCATCCATACCCGCAGGGGACGGCTATGGCTACACCTTC	CASSSIPAGDGYGYTF
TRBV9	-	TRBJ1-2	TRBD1	TGTGCCAGCAGCGTGGGGACAGGGGAAGGCTACACCTTC	CASSVGTGEGYTF
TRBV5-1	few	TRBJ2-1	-	TGCGCCAGCAGCTTGGAATACTCCTACAATGAGCAGTTCTTC	CASSLEYSYNEQFF
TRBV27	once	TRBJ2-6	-	TGTGCCAGCAGTTTAGGGGGGAATGGGGCCAACGTCCTGACTTTC	CASSLGGNGANVLTF
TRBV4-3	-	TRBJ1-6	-	TGCGCCAGCAGCCAAGATCCATCCGGGGAGGGAGTTAATTCACCCCTCCACTTT	CASSQDPSGEGVNSPLHF
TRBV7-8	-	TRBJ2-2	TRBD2	TGTGCCAGCAGGGGACTCGCGGGAGATTTGACCGGGGAGCTGTTTTTT	CASRGLAGDLTGELFF
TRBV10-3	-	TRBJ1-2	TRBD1	TGTGCCATCAGTTTGGACCAGGGGGCTCGAGGCTACACCTTC	CAISLDQGARGYTF
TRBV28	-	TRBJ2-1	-	TGTGCCAGCAGTTTAGTGCTGGGCAGGAATGAGCAGTTCTTC	CASSLVLGRNEQFF
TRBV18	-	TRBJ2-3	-	TGTGCCAGCTCACCCAACCAAGCAGGTATCACAGATACGCAGTATTTT	CASSPNQAGITDTQYF
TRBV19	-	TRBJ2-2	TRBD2	TGTGCCAGTAGTGGAGTAGCGGGAGGGACCGGGGAGCTGTTTTTT	CASSGVAGGTGELFF
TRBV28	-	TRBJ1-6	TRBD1	TGTGCCAGCAGCTCCTGGGACAGGGGCAATTCACCCCTCCACTTT	CASSSWDRGNSPLHF
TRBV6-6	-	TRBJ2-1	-	TGTGCCACCATTCAAGCCGGACAACCGAACTACAATGAGCAGTTCTTC	CATIQAGQPNYNEQFF
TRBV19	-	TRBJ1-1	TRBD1	TGTGCCAGTAGCAGGACAGGGGACGAGACCGAAGCTTTCTTT	CASSRTGDETEAFF
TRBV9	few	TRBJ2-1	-	TGTGCCAGCAGCGCCACTAGCGAGCAGTTCTTC	CASSATSEQFF
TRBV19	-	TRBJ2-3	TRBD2	TGTGCCAGTAGTTTCGCTAGCGGGATGGGCTCAGATACGCAGTATTTT	CASSFASGMGSDTQYF
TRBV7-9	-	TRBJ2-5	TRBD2	TGTGCCAGCAGCCCCACTAGCGGGAAAGAGACCCAGTACTTC	CASSPTSGKETQYF
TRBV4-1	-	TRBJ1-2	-	TGCGCCAGCAGCCAAGATGCGGGCGACTATGGCTACACCTTC	CASSQDAGDYGYTF
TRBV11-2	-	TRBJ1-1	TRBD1	TGTGCCAGCAGCCGCCAAACAGGGGGCTGGTCAGAAGCTTTCTTT	CASSRQTGGWSEAFF
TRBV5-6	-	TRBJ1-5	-	TGTGCCAGCAGCGTACAGAGCCAGCAGCCCCAGCATTTT	CASSVQSQQPQHF
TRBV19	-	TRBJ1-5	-	TGTGCCAGTAGTACGCCGCAGGGTAGCAATCAGCCCCAGCATTTT	CASSTPQGSNQPQHF
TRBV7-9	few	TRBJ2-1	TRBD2	TGTGCCAGCAGCTCGGACCGACTAGCGGAGGTCTACAATGAGCAGTTCTTC	CASSSDRLAEVYNEQFF
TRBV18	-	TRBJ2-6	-	TGTGCCAGCTCACGACGAGGACCCGAAGGACAGAAGAGTTACGTCCTGACTTTC	CASSRRGPEGQKSYVLTF
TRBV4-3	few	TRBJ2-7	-	TGCGCCAGCAGCCAAGATTGGGGCACGGTCGGGTACGAGCAGTACTTC	CASSQDWGTVGYEQYF
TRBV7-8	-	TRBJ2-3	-	TGTGCCAGCAGCTTAGCGCTGGCTAGCGTAACAGATACGCAGTATTTT	CASSLALASVTDTQYF
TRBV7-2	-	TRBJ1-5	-	TGTGCCAGCAGCGAGGACAACAATCAGCCCCAGCATTTT	CASSEDNNQPQHF
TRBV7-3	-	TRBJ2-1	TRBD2	TGTGCCAGCAGCTTACTTAGCGGGAGTCAGAATGAGCAGTTCTTC	CASSLLSGSQNEQFF
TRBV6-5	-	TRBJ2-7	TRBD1	TGTGCCAGCAGTTATGACAGGGTCCACGAGCAGTACTTC	CASSYDRVHEQYF
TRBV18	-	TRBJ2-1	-	TGTGCCAGCTCACCCAGATCCAGGGCCTACAATGAGCAGTTCTTC	CASSPRSRAYNEQFF
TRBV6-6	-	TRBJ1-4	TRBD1	TGTGCCAGCAGCCGGGACAGAGAAAAACTGTTTTTT	CASSRDREKLFF
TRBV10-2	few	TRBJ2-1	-	TGCGCCAGCAGCACCGGGACTCCGAATGAGCAGTTCTTC	CASSTGTPNEQFF
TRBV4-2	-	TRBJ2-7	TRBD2	TGTGCCAGCAGCCTCAGCGGGAGGAAGGAATACGAGCAGTACTTC	CASSLSGRKEYEQYF
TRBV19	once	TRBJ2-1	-	TGTGCCAGTACTTCCGGGGTCCTGAATGAGCAGTTCTTC	CASTSGVLNEQFF
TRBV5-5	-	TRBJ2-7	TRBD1	TGTGCCAGCAGCTTGTCTGGGTCGACAGGGGAATACTACGAGCAGTACTTC	CASSLSGSTGEYYEQYF
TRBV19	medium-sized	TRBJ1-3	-	TGTGCCAGTAGTACCCAGTACTCTGGAAACACCATATATTTT	CASSTQYSGNTIYF
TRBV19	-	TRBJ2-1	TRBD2	TGTGCCAGTAGTATTAGGCTAGCGGGGTGGGGTGGGGACAATGAGCAGTTCTTC	CASSIRLAGWGGDNEQFF
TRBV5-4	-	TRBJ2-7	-	TGTGCCAGCAGCTTGGCCCTAGGCTACGAGCAGTACTTC	CASSLALGYEQYF
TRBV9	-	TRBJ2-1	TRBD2	TGTGCCAGCAGCGTAGCTACGGGACTAGCAGATGACAATGAGCAGTTCTTC	CASSVATGLADDNEQFF
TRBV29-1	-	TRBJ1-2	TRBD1	TGCAGCGTTGATTCCCAGGGGGCCATTTATGGCTACACCTTC	CSVDSQGAIYGYTF
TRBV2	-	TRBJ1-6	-	TGTGCCAGCAGTGGGGGGGGATCCTATAATTCACCCCTCCACTTT	CASSGGGSYNSPLHF
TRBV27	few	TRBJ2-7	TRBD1	TGTGCCAGCAGAGCGGGACAGGGGGCCTACGAGCAGTACTTC	CASRAGQGAYEQYF
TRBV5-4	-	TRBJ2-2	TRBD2	TGTGCCAGCAGCTTGGGGGCGGGAGGCCCCACCGGGGAGCTGTTTTTT	CASSLGAGGPTGELFF
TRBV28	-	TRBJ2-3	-	TGTGCCAGCAGTTTACTCACCGCAGGGTTGTTCACAGATACGCAGTATTTT	CASSLLTAGLFTDTQYF
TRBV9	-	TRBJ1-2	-	TGTGCCAGCAGCCCCCACGGCGGAATCTATGGCTACACCTTC	CASSPHGGIYGYTF
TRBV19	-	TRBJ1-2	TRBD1	TGTGCCAGTACCCGGACAGGGACTGATGGCTACACCTTC	CASTRTGTDGYTF
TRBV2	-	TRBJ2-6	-	TGTGCCAGCAGTGGCGGGACAGATAATCTCTCTGGGGCCAACGTCCTGACTTTC	CASSGGTDNLSGANVLTF
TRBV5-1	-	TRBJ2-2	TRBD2	TGCGCCAGCAGCTCCGGGACTAGCGGGACTAACACCGGGGAGCTGTTTTTT	CASSSGTSGTNTGELFF
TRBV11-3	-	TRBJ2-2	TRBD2	TGTGCCAGCAGCTTATCCGGGACTAGCGGGGGAACCGGGGAGCTGTTTTTT	CASSLSGTSGGTGELFF
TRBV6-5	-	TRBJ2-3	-	TGTGCCACCACCGGGACATGGGGCACAGATACGCAGTATTTT	CATTGTWGTDTQYF
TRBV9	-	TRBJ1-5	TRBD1	TGCGCCAGCAGCGCGGGACAGAGTAATCAGCCCCAGCATTTT	CASSAGQSNQPQHF
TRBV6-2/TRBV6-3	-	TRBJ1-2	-	TGTGCCAGCAGCGCGCTGGGCGGCTACACCTTC	CASSALGGYTF
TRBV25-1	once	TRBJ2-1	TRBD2	TGTGCCAGCAGTACTAGCGGGAGCTCCTACAATGAGCAGTTCTTC	CASSTSGSSYNEQFF
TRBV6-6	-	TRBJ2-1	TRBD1	TGTGCCAGCAGTGGGTCCCGGGACAGGGTCACCGATGAGCAGTTCTTC	CASSGSRDRVTDEQFF
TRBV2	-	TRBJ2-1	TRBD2	TGTGCCAGCAGTGATGAGGCTAGCGGGAGGGGGAATGAGCAGTTCTTC	CASSDEASGRGNEQFF
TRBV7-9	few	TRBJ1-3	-	TGTGCCAGGGGGGGAGTCCCTGGCTCTGGAAACACCATATATTTT	CARGGVPGSGNTIYF
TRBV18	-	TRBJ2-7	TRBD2	TGTGCCAGCTCGGCGACTAGCTGGGACGAGCAGTACTTC	CASSATSWDEQYF
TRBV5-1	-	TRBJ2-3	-	TGCGCCAGCAGCTTGGGACAGGCTACAGATACGCAGTATTTT	CASSLGQATDTQYF
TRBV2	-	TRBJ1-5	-	TGTGCCAGCAGCGCCGTCAGGGGTTCAGGTCAGCCCCAGCATTTT	CASSAVRGSGQPQHF